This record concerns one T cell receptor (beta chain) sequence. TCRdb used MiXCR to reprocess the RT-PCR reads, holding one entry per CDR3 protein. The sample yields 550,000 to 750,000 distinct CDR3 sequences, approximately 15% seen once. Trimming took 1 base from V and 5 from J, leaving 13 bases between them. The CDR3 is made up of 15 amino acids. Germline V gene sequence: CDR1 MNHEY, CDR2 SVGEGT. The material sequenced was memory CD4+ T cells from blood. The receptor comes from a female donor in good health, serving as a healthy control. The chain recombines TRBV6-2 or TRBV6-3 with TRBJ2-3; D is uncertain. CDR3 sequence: CASSYWSGDIDTQYF. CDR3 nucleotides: TGTGCCAGCAGTTACTGGTCAGGTGATATAGATACGCAGTATTTT.